This T cell receptor beta chain derives from a study of response to subunit inactivated influenza vaccine. Points from the study as a whole: Each seasonal influenza vaccination recruits few new T cells, the authors suggested.

TCRdb reprocessed the RT-PCR reads via MiXCR and lists one record per CDR3 protein. The sample consists of about 780,000 distinct CDR3 sequences, 18% of them appearing once. V dropped 3 bases and J dropped 11; count of bases not matched to a gene: 10. The CDR3 is 15 amino acids. CDR1 is DFQATT and CDR2 is SNEGSKA in the germline V gene (reference sequence). On this clonotype itself: Antigen unknown.

The specimen comprised PBMCs from blood, sampled roughly 5 days after vaccination. This TCR was sampled from a man in his fifties or sixties who received an inactivated influenza vaccine. V usage is TRBV20-1 and J usage is TRBJ1-4; 12 nucleotides align to TRBD1. Here the CDR3 reads CSASPTGTGGGKLFF. Written as DNA, the CDR3 is TGCAGTGCTAGTCCTACCGGGACAGGGGGCGGTAAACTGTTTTTT.